Shown below are 10 T cell receptor beta chains from a single sample sequenced in a study of STAT5B mutations in CD4+ large granular lymphocyte leukemia. The protocol was immunoSEQ multiplex PCR, while the TCRdb copy is restricted to in-frame clones and leaves out a portion. This table holds more than 30,000 clones, 85% to 90% found once. The sequenced material came from CD4+ T cells from blood buffy coats. Source of these receptors: a human donor in good health.

The chain carries TRBV19 and TRBJ1-2; TRBD1 is a possible D gene (5 bases). CDR3 length equals 15 residues. Germline lookup yields CDR1 LNHDA and CDR2 SQIVND (reference sequence). V lost 3 bases to trimming and J lost 4 bases, with 15 bases between them. The CDR3 DNA reads as TGTGCCAGTAGTATTGGCGGGACGTCGAGCTATGGCTACACCTTC. Translation: CASSIGGTSSYGYTF.

This chain connects TRBV10-1 to TRBJ1-1; TRBD1 aligns across 7 bases. J lost 5 bases, V lost 3 bases, and 9 bases had no gene match. Germline V gene data show CDR1 as WNHNN and CDR2 as SYGVQD (reference sequence). The CDR3 loop spans 15 amino acids. In DNA form, the CDR3 reads TGCGCCAGCAGTGACCGGACAAGGGGGCGTACTGAAGCTTTCTTT. Residues: CASSDRTRGRTEAFF.

The chain joins TRBV19 to TRBJ2-2; 10 nucleotides align to TRBD2. The CDR3 is 16 amino acids. The junction had 15 bases not matched to a gene; V was cut back by 9 bases and J by 8 bases. CDR1 and CDR2 from the germline V gene are LNHDA and SQIVND (reference sequence). In DNA form, the CDR3 reads TGTGCCAGCCACCTGGGGGCTAGCGGGAGTTATGGGGAGCTGTTTTTT. Protein product: CASHLGASGSYGELFF.

V usage is TRBV6-5 and J usage is TRBJ1-5; a possible D gene is TRBD1 (5 bases). The germline CDR1 and CDR2 sequences are MNHEY and SVGAGI. The CDR3 runs 14 residues. V shed 6 bases and J shed 6 bases, with 15 bases lying between them. The chain's CDR3 is CASSLRQKGQPQHF. The CDR3 nucleotides read TGTGCCAGCAGCCTCAGACAGAAGGGTCAGCCCCAGCATTTT.

The genes are TRBV7-3 and TRBJ2-3; possibly TRBD2 for D (6 bases). Trimming shortened V by 2 bases and J by 4 bases, and 13 bases separated the two germline ends. This CDR3 region has 15 residues. Germline CDR1 reads SGHTA; CDR2 reads FQGTGA. The CDR3 DNA sequence: TGTGCCAGCAGCTTAGAGGGCAGGGAGGCAGATACGCAGTATTTT. Its translation is CASSLEGREADTQYF.

The V gene is TRBV30, the J gene TRBJ1-1, with a possible D match to TRBD1 (5 bases). Between the trimmed V and J ends, which lost 2 bases and 8 bases, there was a span of 15 bases. This CDR3 comprises 13 residues. The V gene's germline CDR1 is GTSNPN and CDR2 SVGIG (reference sequence). In DNA, the CDR3 is TGTGCCTGGAGTACGGGACCTAAGGTAGAAGCTTTCTTT. Its translation is CAWSTGPKVEAFF. Looking up the rest from reference TRBV30 and TRBJ1-1 gives the full variable domain: SQTIHQWPATLVQPVGSPLSLECTVEGTSNPNLYWYRQAAGRGLQLLFYSVGIGQISSEVPQNLSASRPQDRQFILSSKKLLLSDSGFYLCAWSTGPKVEAFFGQGTRLTVV.

V usage is TRBV28 and J usage is TRBJ2-7, with D unresolved. This CDR3 comprises 12 residues. The germline V gene encodes CDR1 MDHEN and CDR2 SYDVKM. Trimming took 7 bases from V and 0 from J, leaving 7 bases between them. The CDR3 coding sequence is TGTGCCAGCAAGCCTTCCTCCTACGAGCAGTACTTC. Translated: CASKPSSYEQYF.

The chain combines TRBV5-4 with TRBJ2-1, with D uncertain. Germline CDR1 and CDR2: SGHNT and YYREEE (reference sequence). V was pared by 0 bases and J by 8 bases, with 15 bases between. The CDR3 contains 15 residues. In nucleotides, the CDR3 is TGTGCCAGCAGCTTGGTAGCTCCAGGACGAGATGAGCAGTTCTTC. Translating it yields CASSLVAPGRDEQFF.

This chain uses TRBV11-2 with TRBJ2-1; TRBD2 is a possible D gene (6 bases). Germline assignment: CDR1 SGHAT and CDR2 FQNNGV. The CDR3 has 16 amino acids. Trimming cost V 0 bases and J 3 bases, with 12 bases left between them. The CDR3 spells CASSLDWLADYNEQFF. The CDR3 DNA sequence: TGTGCCAGCAGCTTAGATTGGTTAGCGGACTACAATGAGCAGTTCTTC.

The gene calls are TRBV30 and TRBJ1-2; D not certain. Germline V lookup: CDR1 GTSNPN, CDR2 SVGIG (reference sequence). Trimming shortened V by 3 bases and J by 4 bases, and 15 bases separated the two germline ends. This CDR3 contains 14 residues. In DNA form, the CDR3 reads TGTGCCTGGAGCGAATTGGTCTTCGGCTATGGCTACACCTTC. This translates into CAWSELVFGYGYTF.